One T cell receptor (beta chain) is described in this entry. In the original workflow: Counts of nucleated cells, estimated from reference gene primer amplification, were obtained. Profiling relied on immunoSEQ multiplex PCR, and the TCRdb table lists in-frame clones only, not all of them. From that table come the V and J calls and clone size; the DNA was used to work out D and trimming. This sample has tens of thousands of clones, with 80% to 85% found just once. These data are taken from a study of blood T cell repertoires in COVID-19. The overall study: The United States, Italy and Spain were the sources of the acute and convalescent COVID-19 samples. T cells, B-cell-depleted T cells, or PBMCs supplied cDNA or gDNA.

V lost 7 bases, J lost 2 bases, and 10 bases stayed unmatched. Germline V gene lookup returns CDR1 SGHTA and CDR2 FQGNSA. The length of the CDR3 is 15 residues. The material sequenced was peripheral blood. This rearrangement joins TRBV7-2 to TRBJ1-2; 7 nucleotides align to TRBD1. This receptor was identified in a woman at least 80 years old with active or convalescent COVID-19. The CDR3 coding sequence is TGTGCCAGCAACTACAGGGGAAATTCGAACTATGGCTACACCTTC. Encoded protein: CASNYRGNSNYGYTF.